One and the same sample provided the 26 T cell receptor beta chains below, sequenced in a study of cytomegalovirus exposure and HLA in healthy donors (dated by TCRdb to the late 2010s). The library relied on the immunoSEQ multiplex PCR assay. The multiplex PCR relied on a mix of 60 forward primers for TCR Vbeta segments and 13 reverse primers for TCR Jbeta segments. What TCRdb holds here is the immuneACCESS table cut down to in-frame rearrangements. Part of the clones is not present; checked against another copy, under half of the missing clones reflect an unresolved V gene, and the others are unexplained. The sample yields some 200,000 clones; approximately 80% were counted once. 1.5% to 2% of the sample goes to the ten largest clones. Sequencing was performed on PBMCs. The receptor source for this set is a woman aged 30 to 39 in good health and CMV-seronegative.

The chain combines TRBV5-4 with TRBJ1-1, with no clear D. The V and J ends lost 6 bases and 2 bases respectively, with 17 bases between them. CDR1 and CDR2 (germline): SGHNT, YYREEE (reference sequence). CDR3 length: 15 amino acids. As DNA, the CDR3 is TGTGCCAGCAACTACGTCGGCAGCCTCAACACTGAAGCTTTCTTT. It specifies CASNYVGSLNTEAFF. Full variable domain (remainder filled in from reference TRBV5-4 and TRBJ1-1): ETGVTQSPTHLIKTRGQQVTLRCSSQSGHNTVSWYQQALGQGPQFIFQYYREEENGRGNFPPRFSGLQFPNYSSELNVNALELDDSALYLCASNYVGSLNTEAFFGQGTRLTVV.

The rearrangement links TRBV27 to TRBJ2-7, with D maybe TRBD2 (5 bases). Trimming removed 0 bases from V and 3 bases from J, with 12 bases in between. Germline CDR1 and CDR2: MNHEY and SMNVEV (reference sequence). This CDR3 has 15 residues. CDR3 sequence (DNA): TGTGCCAGCAGTTTATCGTCGGGGTCTGACTACGAGCAGTACTTC. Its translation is CASSLSSGSDYEQYF.

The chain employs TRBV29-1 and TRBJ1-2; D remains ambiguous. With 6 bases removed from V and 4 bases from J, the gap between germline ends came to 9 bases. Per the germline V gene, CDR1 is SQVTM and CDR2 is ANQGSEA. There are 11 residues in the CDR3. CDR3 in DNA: TGCAGCGTGGAGGATACCTATGGCTACACCTTC. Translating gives CSVEDTYGYTF. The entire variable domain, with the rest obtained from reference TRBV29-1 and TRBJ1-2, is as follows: SAVISQKPSRDICQRGTSLTIQCQVDSQVTMMFWYRQQPGQSLTLIATANQGSEATYESGFVIDKFPISRPNLTFSTLTVSNMSPEDSSIYLCSVEDTYGYTFGSGTRLTVV.

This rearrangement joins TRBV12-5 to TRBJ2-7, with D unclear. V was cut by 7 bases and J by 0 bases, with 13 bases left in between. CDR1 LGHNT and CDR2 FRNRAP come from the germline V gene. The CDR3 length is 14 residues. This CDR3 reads CASAHAALSYEQYF. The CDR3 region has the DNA TGTGCTAGTGCCCACGCGGCCCTCTCCTACGAGCAGTACTTC.

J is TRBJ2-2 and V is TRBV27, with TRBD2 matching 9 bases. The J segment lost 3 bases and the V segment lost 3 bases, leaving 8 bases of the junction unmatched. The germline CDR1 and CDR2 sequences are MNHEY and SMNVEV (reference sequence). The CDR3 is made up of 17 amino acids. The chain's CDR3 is CASSFAIAGGDTGELFF. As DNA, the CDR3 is TGTGCCAGCAGTTTCGCTATCGCGGGAGGGGACACCGGGGAGCTGTTTTTT.

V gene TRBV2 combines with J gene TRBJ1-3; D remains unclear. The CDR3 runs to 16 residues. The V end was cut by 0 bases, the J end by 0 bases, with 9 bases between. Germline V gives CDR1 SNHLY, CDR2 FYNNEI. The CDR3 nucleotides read TGTGCCAGCAGTGAAGCTCCAGGCCGCTCTGGAAACACCATATATTTT. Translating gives CASSEAPGRSGNTIYF.

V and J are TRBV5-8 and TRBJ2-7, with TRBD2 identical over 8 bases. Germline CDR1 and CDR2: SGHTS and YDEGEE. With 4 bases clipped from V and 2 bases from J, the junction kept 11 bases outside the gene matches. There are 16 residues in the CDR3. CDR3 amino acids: CASSPPFSGGTYEQYF. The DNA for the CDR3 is TGTGCCAGCAGCCCACCTTTCTCGGGGGGGACCTACGAGCAGTACTTC.

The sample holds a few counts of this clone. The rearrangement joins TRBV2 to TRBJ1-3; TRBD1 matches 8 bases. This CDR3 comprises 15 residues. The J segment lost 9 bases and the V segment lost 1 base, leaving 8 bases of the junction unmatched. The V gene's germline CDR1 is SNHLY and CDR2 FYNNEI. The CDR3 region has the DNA TGTGCCAGCAGTGAAGGACAGGGGAGTTGGAGCACCATATATTTT. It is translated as CASSEGQGSWSTIYF.

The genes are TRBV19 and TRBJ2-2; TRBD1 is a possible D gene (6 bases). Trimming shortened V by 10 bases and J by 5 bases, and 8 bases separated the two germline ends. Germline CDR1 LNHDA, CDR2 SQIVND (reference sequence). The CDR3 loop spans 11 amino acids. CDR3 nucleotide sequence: TGTGCCACCACAGGGACCGGGGAGCTGTTTTTT. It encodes CATTGTGELFF.

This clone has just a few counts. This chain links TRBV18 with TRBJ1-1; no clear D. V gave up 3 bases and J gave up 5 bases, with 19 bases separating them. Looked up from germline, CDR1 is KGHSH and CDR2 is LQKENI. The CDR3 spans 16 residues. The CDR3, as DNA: TGTGCCAGCTCACCGCGTGCACTAGAGGGAAAGACTGAAGCTTTCTTT. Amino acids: CASSPRALEGKTEAFF.

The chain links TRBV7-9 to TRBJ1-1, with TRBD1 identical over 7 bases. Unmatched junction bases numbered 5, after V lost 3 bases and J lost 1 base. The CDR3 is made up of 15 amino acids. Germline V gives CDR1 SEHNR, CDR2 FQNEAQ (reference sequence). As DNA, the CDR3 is TGTGCCAGCAGCTTGTTAGGGGGCGCGAACACTGAAGCTTTCTTT. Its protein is CASSLLGGANTEAFF.

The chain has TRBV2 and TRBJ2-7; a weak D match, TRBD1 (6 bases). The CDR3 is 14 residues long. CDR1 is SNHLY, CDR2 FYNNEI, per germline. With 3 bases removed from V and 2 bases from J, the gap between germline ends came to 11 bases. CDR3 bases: TGTGCCAGCAGTGATCTGACAGGAGCCTACGAGCAGTACTTC. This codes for CASSDLTGAYEQYF.

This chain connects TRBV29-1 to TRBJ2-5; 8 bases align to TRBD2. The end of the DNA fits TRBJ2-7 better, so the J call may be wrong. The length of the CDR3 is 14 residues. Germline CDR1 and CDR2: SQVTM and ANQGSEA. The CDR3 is CSVEAGGDSYEQYF. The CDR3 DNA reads TGCAGCGTTGAAGCGGGGGGGGACTCCTACGAGCAGTACTTC.

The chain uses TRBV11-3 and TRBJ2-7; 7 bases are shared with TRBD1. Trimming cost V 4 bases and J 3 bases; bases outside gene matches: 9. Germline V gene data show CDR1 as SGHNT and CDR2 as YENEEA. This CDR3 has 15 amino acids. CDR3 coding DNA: TGTGCCAGCAGCTACGCCTCCGGGACAGACTACGAGCAGTACTTC. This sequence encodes CASSYASGTDYEQYF. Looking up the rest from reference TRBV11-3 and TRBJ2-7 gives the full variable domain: EAGVVQSPRYKIIEKKQPVAFWCNPISGHNTLYWYLQNLGQGPELLIRYENEEAVDDSQLPKDRFSAERLKGVDSTLKIQPAELGDSAVYLCASSYASGTDYEQYFGPGTRLTVT.

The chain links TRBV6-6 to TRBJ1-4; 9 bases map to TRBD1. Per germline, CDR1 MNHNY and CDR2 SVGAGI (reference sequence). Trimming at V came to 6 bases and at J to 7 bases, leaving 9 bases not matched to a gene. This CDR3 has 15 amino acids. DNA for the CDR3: TGTGCCAGCAGAGGCACGACAGGGGGGGGTGAAAAACTGTTTTTT. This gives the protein CASRGTTGGGEKLFF.

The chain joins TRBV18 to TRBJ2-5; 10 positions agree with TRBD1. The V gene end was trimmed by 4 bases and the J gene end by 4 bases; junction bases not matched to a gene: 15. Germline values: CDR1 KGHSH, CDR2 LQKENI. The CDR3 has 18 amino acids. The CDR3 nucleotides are TGTGCCAGCTCACTCCCCTCCTCCGGGACAGGGGTAGGAGAGACCCAGTACTTC. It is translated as CASSLPSSGTGVGETQYF.

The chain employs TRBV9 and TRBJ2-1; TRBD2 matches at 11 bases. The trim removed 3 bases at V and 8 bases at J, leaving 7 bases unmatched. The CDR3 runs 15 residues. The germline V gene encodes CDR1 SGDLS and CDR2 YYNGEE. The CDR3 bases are TGTGCCAGCAGCGCCCCGACTAGCGGGAACCATGAGCAGTTCTTC. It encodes CASSAPTSGNHEQFF.

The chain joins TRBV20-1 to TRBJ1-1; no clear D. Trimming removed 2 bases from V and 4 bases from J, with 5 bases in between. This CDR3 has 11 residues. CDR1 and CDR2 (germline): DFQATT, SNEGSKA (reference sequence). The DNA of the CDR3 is TGCAGTGCTAGAACCAGCACTGAAGCTTTCTTT. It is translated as CSARTSTEAFF.

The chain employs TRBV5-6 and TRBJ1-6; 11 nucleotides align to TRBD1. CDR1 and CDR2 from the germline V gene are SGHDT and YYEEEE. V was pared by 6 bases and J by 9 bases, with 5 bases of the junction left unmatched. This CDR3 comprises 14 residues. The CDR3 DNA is TGTGCCAGCACCCGGACAGGGGGCAGTTCACCCCTCCACTTT. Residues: CASTRTGGSSPLHF.

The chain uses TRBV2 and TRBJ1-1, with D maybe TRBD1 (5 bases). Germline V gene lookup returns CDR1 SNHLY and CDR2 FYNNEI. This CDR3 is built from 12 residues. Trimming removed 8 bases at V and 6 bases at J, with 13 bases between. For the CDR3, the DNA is TGTGCCAGCGGACGACAGAGACCTGAAGCTTTCTTT. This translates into CASGRQRPEAFF.

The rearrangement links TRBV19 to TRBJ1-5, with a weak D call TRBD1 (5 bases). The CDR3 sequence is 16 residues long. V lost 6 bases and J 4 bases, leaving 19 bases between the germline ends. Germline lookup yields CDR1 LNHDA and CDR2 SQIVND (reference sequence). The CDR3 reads CASRPLIRGANQPQHF. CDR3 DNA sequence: TGTGCCAGTAGGCCGCTCATAAGGGGCGCAAATCAGCCCCAGCATTTT.

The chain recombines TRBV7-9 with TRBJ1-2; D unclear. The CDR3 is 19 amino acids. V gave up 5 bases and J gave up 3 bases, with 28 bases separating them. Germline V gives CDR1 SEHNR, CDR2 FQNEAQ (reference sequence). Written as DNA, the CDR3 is TGTGCCAGCAGCCTTCCTCGGACTGAGCTCGATAGCGTGGACTATGGCTACACCTTC. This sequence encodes CASSLPRTELDSVDYGYTF.

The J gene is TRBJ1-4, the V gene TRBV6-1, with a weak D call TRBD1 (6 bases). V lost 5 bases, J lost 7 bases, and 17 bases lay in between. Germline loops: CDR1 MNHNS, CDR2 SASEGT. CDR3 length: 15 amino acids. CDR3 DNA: TGTGCCAGCAGTACAGGGTTTTCGTTTGGTGAAAAACTGTTTTTT. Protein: CASSTGFSFGEKLFF.

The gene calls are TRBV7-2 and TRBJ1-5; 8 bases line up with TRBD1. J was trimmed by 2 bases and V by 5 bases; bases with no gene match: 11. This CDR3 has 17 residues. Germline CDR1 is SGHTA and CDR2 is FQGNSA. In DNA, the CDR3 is TGTGCCAGCAGCCGCGGACAGGGAATTATAGGCAATCAGCCCCAGCATTTT. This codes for CASSRGQGIIGNQPQHF.

CDR3 in amino acids: CAISRDTSTDTQYF. The CDR3 DNA reads TGTGCCATCAGTAGAGACACTAGCACAGATACGCAGTATTTT. The V call is TRBV10-3, the J call TRBJ2-3; D uncertain. The germline V and J ends were trimmed by 5 bases and 0 bases, with 9 bases remaining between them. This CDR3 is 14 amino acids long. CDR1 is ENHRY and CDR2 is SYGVKD in the germline V gene.

CDR3 protein: CASSEIGQGNQPQHF. CDR3 DNA: TGTGCCAGCAGTGAGATTGGACAGGGCAATCAGCCCCAGCATTTT. This chain joins TRBV6-1 and TRBJ1-5; 7 nucleotides agree with TRBD1. CDR3 length: 15 residues. Trimming removed 3 bases from V and 2 bases from J; junction bases left unmatched: 4. Looked up from germline, CDR1 is MNHNS and CDR2 is SASEGT.